The next 10 T cell receptor beta chains were all read from a single sample in a study of cytomegalovirus exposure and HLA in healthy donors. The PCR was carried out with 60 Vbeta primers and 13 Jbeta primers. Method: immunoSEQ multiplex PCR; TCRdb's copy keeps in-frame clones and lacks some. The sample consists of some 120,000 clones, about 80% of them appearing once. Sequences were obtained from PBMCs. These receptors all come from a woman aged 18 to 35 in good health and CMV-seropositive.

This chain uses TRBV6-6 with TRBJ2-7, with 8 bases aligning to TRBD1. CDR1 and CDR2 (germline): MNHNY, SVGAGI (reference sequence). This CDR3 has 12 residues. V was clipped by 7 bases and J by 7 bases; unmatched bases: 6. CDR3: CASTQGAGEQYF. The CDR3 nucleotides read TGTGCCAGCACCCAGGGGGCGGGAGAGCAGTACTTC.

The chain combines TRBV5-1 with TRBJ1-1; D gene unclear. The germline V gene encodes CDR1 SGHRS and CDR2 YFSETQ. CDR3 length equals 14 residues. The V gene lost 2 bases and the J gene lost 0 bases, with 8 bases spanning the gap. Written as DNA, the CDR3 is TGCGCCAGCAGCTTTGGACTCATGAACACTGAAGCTTTCTTT. This sequence encodes CASSFGLMNTEAFF. Full variable domain (outside the CDR3, taken from reference TRBV5-1 and TRBJ1-1): KAGVTQTPRYLIKTRGQQVTLSCSPISGHRSVSWYQQTPGQGLQFLFEYFSETQRNKGNFPGRFSGRQFSNSRSEMNVSTLELGDSALYLCASSFGLMNTEAFFGQGTRLTVV.

This chain uses TRBV30 with TRBJ2-3, with 7 bases matching TRBD1. This CDR3 comprises 12 residues. With V trimmed by 7 bases and J by 1 base, 2 bases remained unmatched. CDR1 GTSNPN and CDR2 SVGIG come from the germline V gene (reference sequence). The CDR3 sequence: CAYDRGTDTQYF. For the CDR3, the DNA is TGTGCCTACGACAGGGGCACAGATACGCAGTATTTT.

The gene calls are TRBV9 and TRBJ1-1, with 8 bases fitting TRBD1. Germline V lookup: CDR1 SGDLS, CDR2 YYNGEE. The CDR3 has 13 residues. Trimming removed 3 bases from V and 4 bases from J; junction bases left unmatched: 2. The CDR3 DNA sequence: TGTGCCAGCAGCGATGGACAGGGCACTGAAGCTTTCTTT. Translated, it gives CASSDGQGTEAFF.

The CDR3 coding sequence is TGCGCCAGCAGCCAGGGAAGAGGGGGTTTGAAGACTTCACCCCTCCACTTT. Translated: CASSQGRGGLKTSPLHF. This chain uses TRBV4-1 with TRBJ1-6; TRBD1 might be the D (6 bases). CDR3 length equals 17 residues. Trimming shortened V by 3 bases and J by 9 bases, and 21 bases separated the two germline ends. CDR1 and CDR2 (germline): MGHRA, YSYEKL.

The chain uses TRBV11-2 and TRBJ1-3; tentatively, D is TRBD1 (6 bases). This CDR3 region has 17 residues. Germline V CDR1 and CDR2: SGHAT, FQNNGV. Trimming removed 5 bases at V and 0 bases at J, with 17 bases between. The CDR3 nucleotides are TGTGCCAGCAGCACCCGTACAGGGTCGGACTCTGGAAACACCATATATTTT. It codes for CASSTRTGSDSGNTIYF. Together with reference TRBV11-2 and TRBJ1-3, the CDR3 gives the full variable domain: EAGVAQSPRYKIIEKRQSVAFWCNPISGHATLYWYQQILGQGPKLLIQFQNNGVVDDSQLPKDRFSAERLKGVDSTLKIQPAKLEDSAVYLCASSTRTGSDSGNTIYFGEGSWLTVV.

This clone has a handful of counts. V is TRBV5-1 and J is TRBJ1-1; TRBD1 might be the D (5 bases). Trimming cost V 1 base and J 3 bases, with 19 bases left between them. CDR1 and CDR2 from the germline V gene are SGHRS and YFSETQ. The CDR3 extends over 17 amino acids. CDR3 sequence reads: CASSLYRRRGEDTEAFF. The CDR3 coding sequence is TGCGCCAGCAGCTTGTATAGGCGAAGGGGCGAGGACACTGAAGCTTTCTTT.

The rearrangement uses TRBV25-1 and TRBJ2-1, with 10 positions matching TRBD2. CDR1 and CDR2 (germline): MGHDK, SYGVNS. The ends lost 5 bases at V and 6 bases at J; junction bases unmatched: 10. This CDR3 spans 16 amino acids. The DNA for the CDR3 is TGTGCCAGCAGTATCCATACCGGGACTAGCGTCAATGAGCAGTTCTTC. Its protein is CASSIHTGTSVNEQFF.

The chain couples TRBV28 to TRBJ1-2, with no clear D. Germline CDR1 is MDHEN and CDR2 is SYDVKM. CDR3 size: 12 residues. Trimming left V 10 bases short and J 4 bases short, with 13 bases between. DNA for the CDR3: TGTGCCACCTACGACAACCCCTATGGCTACACCTTC. It yields the protein CATYDNPYGYTF.

The chain has TRBV28 and TRBJ2-5; 14 bases are a match to TRBD2. Germline V gene lookup returns CDR1 MDHEN and CDR2 SYDVKM. V was pared by 6 bases and J by 5 bases, with 5 bases of the junction left unmatched. CDR3 length: 15 residues. CDR3 residues: CASSRTSGRKETQYF. The CDR3 DNA reads TGTGCCAGCAGCCGGACTAGCGGGAGGAAGGAGACCCAGTACTTC.